The 7 T cell receptor beta chains below all came from one sample that was sequenced in a study of blood T cells in healthy people across ages. A second about 6 to 11 cycle PCR used barcoded and J-beta primers. TCRdb fed the 5' RACE reads into MiXCR, producing one record per CDR3 protein. The sample contains roughly 790,000 distinct CDR3 sequences, about 42% of which appear only once. The sequenced sample was blood. These receptors were obtained from a woman aged 60-75 years in good health.

Only a few counts were recorded for this clonotype. This could be a read error, since a much larger clone is one nucleotide away. The V and J genes are TRBV3-1 and TRBJ2-1, with 7 bases that match TRBD2. The CDR3 runs to 14 residues. With V trimmed by 8 bases and J by 12 bases, 16 bases remained unmatched. Germline assignment: CDR1 LGHDT and CDR2 YNNKEL (reference sequence). The CDR3 sequence: CASSTGGSAGRQFF. The CDR3 DNA sequence: TGTGCCAGCTCCACCGGGGGGTCAGCGGGGAGGCAGTTCTTC.

This clonotype has just a few counts. The chain uses TRBV27 and TRBJ1-6; no definite D call. V gave up 3 bases and J gave up 6 bases, with 6 bases separating them. Germline CDR1 and CDR2: MNHEY and SMNVEV (reference sequence). The CDR3 length is 13 residues. For the CDR3, the DNA is TGTGCCAGCAGTTTCGGAGTTAATTCACCCCTCCACTTT. It encodes CASSFGVNSPLHF.

This clonotype was detected ten times or more. The J gene is TRBJ2-3, the V gene TRBV29-1, with 14 bases that match TRBD2. The CDR3 loop spans 16 amino acids. The V segment lost 6 bases and the J segment 1 base; nucleotides outside the gene matches: 6. Germline V gene sequence: CDR1 SQVTM, CDR2 ANQGSEA. This chain's CDR3 is CSVAGGLAGGTDTQYF. The CDR3 DNA reads TGCAGCGTCGCGGGGGGACTAGCGGGAGGCACAGATACGCAGTATTTT.

Worth noting for this clonotype: The germline gene is not matched at one end of the junction; a read error may be the cause. The chain has TRBV7-3 and TRBJ2-1; D not resolved. Germline CDR1 reads SGHTA; CDR2 reads FQGTGA. The CDR3 length is 13 residues. This CDR3 reads CASSESGANEQFF. Here the CDR3 DNA reads TGCGCCAGCAGTGAGTCGGGTGCAAATGAGCAGTTCTTC. Full variable domain (remainder filled in from reference TRBV7-3 and TRBJ2-1): GAGVSQTPSNKVTEKGKYVELRCDPISGHTALYWYRQSLGQGPEFLIYFQGTGAADDSGLPNDRFFAVRPEGSVSTLKIQRTERGDSAVYLCASSESGANEQFFGPGTRLTVL.

V usage is TRBV29-1 and J usage is TRBJ1-2, with D possibly TRBD1 on 5 matching bases. The germline V gene encodes CDR1 SQVTM and CDR2 ANQGSEA. Trimming removed 0 bases from V and 3 bases from J, with 11 bases in between. The CDR3 runs 14 residues. CDR3 sequence (DNA): TGCAGCGTTGAAGATGAAGGCAGGGACTATGGCTACACCTTC. Translation gives CSVEDEGRDYGYTF.

This clonotype was seen a handful of times. As DNA, the CDR3 is TGTGCCAGCAGCTTAGGTGGTGGCAGATACAATGAGCAGTTCTTC. Encoded protein: CASSLGGGRYNEQFF. The rearrangement links TRBV11-2 to TRBJ2-1, with no clear D. Trimming left V 1 base short and J 4 bases short, with 11 bases between. CDR3 length equals 15 residues. Germline assignment: CDR1 SGHAT and CDR2 FQNNGV.

This clonotype has just a few counts. The chain employs TRBV28 and TRBJ2-7; D ambiguous. The CDR3 has 15 residues. V lost 6 bases to trimming and J lost 4 bases, with 19 bases between them. Germline-derived CDR1 and CDR2 are MDHEN and SYDVKM. The CDR3 DNA reads TGTGCCAGCAGCCCACCCCGGTCCGCGGCGTACGAGCAGTACTTC. The encoded protein is CASSPPRSAAYEQYF. The variable domain in full, with the rest retrieved from reference TRBV28 and TRBJ2-7, is DVKVTQSSRYLVKRTGEKVFLECVQDMDHENMFWYRQDPGLGLRLIYFSYDVKMKEKGDIPEGYSVSREKKERFSLILESASTNQTSMYLCASSPPRSAAYEQYFGPGTRLTVT.